A selection of T cell receptor beta chains follows, all from one sample in a study of T-cell memory formation after mild COVID-19. TCRdb used MiXCR to reprocess the 5' RACE reads, holding one entry per CDR3 protein. The repertoire holds over 250,000 distinct CDR3 sequences, with approximately 15% as singletons. The specimen sequenced was PBMCs or a T cell subset sorted from them (not recorded which). The receptor set was obtained from a man between 18 and 35 years old who had mild COVID-19 (a few samples of this study predate the infection). Cell type and time point are not known. Each CDR3 is given with its conserved first and last residue. Fields, in order: V gene, J gene, CDR3 protein.

>TRBV15|TRBJ2-3
CATSRDRIGDTQYF
>TRBV18|TRBJ1-4
CASSTGTGGAFFEKLFF
>TRBV3-1|TRBJ1-1
CASSRTGGDLYEAFF
>TRBV20-1|TRBJ1-1
CSATNTGPTEAFF
>TRBV10-3|TRBJ1-6
CAIRKPGQGNSPLHF
>TRBV20-1|TRBJ1-1
CSARDRGANTEAFF
>TRBV4-1|TRBJ2-5
CASSQDEAGVETQYF
>TRBV2|TRBJ1-4
CASRGTGSKLFF
>TRBV20-1|TRBJ2-7
CSARTGGYEQYF
>TRBV7-9|TRBJ1-1
CASSSIRGRGNTEAFF
>TRBV6-2/TRBV6-3|TRBJ1-1
CASSTQLNTEAFF
>TRBV6-5|TRBJ1-5
CASSYSRVYQPQHF
>TRBV3-1|TRBJ2-3
CASSPSPWTDTQYF
>TRBV5-1|TRBJ1-1
CASLGASTEAFF
>TRBV2|TRBJ1-2
CASTRTPTGRYGYTF
>TRBV9|TRBJ2-7
CASSVAGGGDSSYEQYF
>TRBV6-1|TRBJ2-4
CASSEAQGTGGDIQYF
>TRBV5-1|TRBJ2-1
CASSLAGGPEQFF
>TRBV7-3|TRBJ2-2
CASSPGQLNTGELFF
>TRBV5-1|TRBJ2-7
CASSSPGQGARRQYF
>TRBV6-5|TRBJ2-7
CASSFGDSYEQYF
>TRBV11-2|TRBJ2-7
CASSPPALREQYF
>TRBV14|TRBJ2-3
CASSQDGTDTDTQYF
>TRBV5-1|TRBJ1-1
CASAVNTEAFF
>TRBV27|TRBJ2-6
CASSFIPTGANVLTF
>TRBV6-2/TRBV6-3|TRBJ2-1
CASSPLTAYNEQFF
>TRBV29-1|TRBJ1-3
CSVDSGSSGNTIYF
>TRBV7-2|TRBJ2-3
CASRDRRTDTQYF